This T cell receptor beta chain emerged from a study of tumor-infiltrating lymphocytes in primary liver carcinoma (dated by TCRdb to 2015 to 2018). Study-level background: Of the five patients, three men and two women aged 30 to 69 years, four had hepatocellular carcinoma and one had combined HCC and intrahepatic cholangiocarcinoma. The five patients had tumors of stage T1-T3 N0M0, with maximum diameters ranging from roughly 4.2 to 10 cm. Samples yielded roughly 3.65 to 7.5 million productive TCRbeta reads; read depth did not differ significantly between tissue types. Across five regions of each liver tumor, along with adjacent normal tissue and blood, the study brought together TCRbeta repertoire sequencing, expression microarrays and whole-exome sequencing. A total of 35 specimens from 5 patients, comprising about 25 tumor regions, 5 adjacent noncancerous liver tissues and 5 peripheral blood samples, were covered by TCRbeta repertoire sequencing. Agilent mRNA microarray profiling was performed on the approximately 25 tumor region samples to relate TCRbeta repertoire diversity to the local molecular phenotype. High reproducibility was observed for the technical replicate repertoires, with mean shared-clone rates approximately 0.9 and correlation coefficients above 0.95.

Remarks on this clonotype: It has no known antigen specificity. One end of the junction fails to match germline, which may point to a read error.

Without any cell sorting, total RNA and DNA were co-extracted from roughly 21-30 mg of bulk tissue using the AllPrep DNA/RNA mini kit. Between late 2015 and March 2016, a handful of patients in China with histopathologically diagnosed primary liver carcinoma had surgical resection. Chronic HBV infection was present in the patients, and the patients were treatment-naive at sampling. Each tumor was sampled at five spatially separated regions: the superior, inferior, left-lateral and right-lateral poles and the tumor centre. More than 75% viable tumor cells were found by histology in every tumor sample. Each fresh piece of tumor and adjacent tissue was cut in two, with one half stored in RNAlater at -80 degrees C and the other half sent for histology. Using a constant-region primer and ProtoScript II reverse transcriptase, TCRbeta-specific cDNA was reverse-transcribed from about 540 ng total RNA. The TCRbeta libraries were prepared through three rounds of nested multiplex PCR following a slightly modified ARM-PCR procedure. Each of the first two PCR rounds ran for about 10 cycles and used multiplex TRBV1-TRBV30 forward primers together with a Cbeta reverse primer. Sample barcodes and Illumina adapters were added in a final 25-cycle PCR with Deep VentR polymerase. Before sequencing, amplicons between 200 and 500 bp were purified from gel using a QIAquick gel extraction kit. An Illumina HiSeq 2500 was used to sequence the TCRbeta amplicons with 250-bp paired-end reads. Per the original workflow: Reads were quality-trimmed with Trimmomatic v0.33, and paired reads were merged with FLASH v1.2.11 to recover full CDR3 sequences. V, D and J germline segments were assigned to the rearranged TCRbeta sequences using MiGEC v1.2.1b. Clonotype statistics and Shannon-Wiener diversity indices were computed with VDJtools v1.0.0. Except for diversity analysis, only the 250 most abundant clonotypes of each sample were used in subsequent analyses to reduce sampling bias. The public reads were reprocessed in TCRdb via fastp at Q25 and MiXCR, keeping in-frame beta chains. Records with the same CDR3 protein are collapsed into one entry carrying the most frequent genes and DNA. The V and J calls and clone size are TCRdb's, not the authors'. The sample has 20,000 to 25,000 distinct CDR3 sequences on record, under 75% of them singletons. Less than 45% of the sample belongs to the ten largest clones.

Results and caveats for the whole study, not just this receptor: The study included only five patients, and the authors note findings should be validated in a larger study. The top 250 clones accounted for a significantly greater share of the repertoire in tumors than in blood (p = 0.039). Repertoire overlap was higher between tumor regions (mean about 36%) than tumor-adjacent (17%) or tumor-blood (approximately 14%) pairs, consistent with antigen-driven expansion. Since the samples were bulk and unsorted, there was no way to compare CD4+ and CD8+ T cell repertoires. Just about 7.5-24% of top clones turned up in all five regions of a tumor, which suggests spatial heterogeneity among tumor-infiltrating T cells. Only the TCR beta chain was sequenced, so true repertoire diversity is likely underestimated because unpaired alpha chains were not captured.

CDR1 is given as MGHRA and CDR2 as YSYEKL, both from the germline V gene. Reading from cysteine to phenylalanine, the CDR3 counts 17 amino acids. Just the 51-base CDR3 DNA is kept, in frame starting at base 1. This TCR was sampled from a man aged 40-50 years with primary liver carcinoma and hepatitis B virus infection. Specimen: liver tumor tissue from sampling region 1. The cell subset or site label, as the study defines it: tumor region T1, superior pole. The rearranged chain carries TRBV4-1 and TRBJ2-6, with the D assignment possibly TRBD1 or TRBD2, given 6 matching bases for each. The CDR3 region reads CASSQTDGGSGANVLTF. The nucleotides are TGCGCTAGCAGCCAGACTGACGGGGGCTCTGGGGCCAACGTCTTGACTTTC.